These 4 T cell receptor beta chains share one sample of origin, sequenced in a study of blood T cell repertoires in COVID-19. Generated by immunoSEQ multiplex PCR, the TCRdb table keeps only in-frame clones and is missing some. The sample holds roughly 70,000 clones, about four fifths seen once. Sequences were obtained from peripheral blood. These receptors were obtained from a man aged 70 or older who had recovered from COVID-19.

This clone was seen just once. DNA for the CDR3: TGTGCCAGCAGTTACCCGTACAATGAGCAGTTCTTC. Its translation is CASSYPYNEQFF. The chain employs TRBV6-2 or TRBV6-3 and TRBJ2-1; D gene ambiguous. The length of the CDR3 is 12 residues. The germline V gene encodes CDR1 MNHEY and CDR2 SVGEGT. The germline V and J ends were trimmed by 2 bases and 4 bases, with 3 bases remaining between them.

CDR3 protein: CASRPPGLVIRANNEQFF. Written as DNA, the CDR3 is TGTGCCAGCAGACCTCCGGGACTAGTAATAAGAGCCAACAATGAGCAGTTCTTC. The chain employs TRBV6-2 or TRBV6-3 and TRBJ2-1; 8 bases fit TRBD2. Germline assignment: CDR1 MNHEY and CDR2 SVGEGT. This CDR3 region has 18 residues. V shed 6 bases and J 5 bases; nucleotides not matched to a gene: 18.

The chain has TRBV27 and TRBJ1-2; 8 nucleotides match TRBD1. The CDR3 length is 15 residues. V lost 1 base and J lost 4; bases outside the gene matches: 5. Germline values: CDR1 MNHEY, CDR2 SMNVEV (reference sequence). CDR3 coding DNA: TGTGCCAGCAGTTTATATACAGGGGGTGGCTATGGCTACACCTTC. Its translation: CASSLYTGGGYGYTF.

The rearrangement joins TRBV29-1 to TRBJ2-7, with D possibly TRBD2 on 6 matching bases. This CDR3 spans 14 amino acids. Germline V gene lookup returns CDR1 SQVTM and CDR2 ANQGSEA. V was pared by 0 bases and J by 2 bases, with 11 bases between. CDR3: CSVEDLAAPYEQYF. DNA of the CDR3: TGCAGCGTTGAAGATTTAGCGGCGCCCTACGAGCAGTACTTC.